These 26 T cell receptor beta chains were sequenced from one sample in a study of cytomegalovirus exposure and HLA in healthy donors. Amplification used 60 Vbeta primers and 13 Jbeta primers. The protocol was immunoSEQ multiplex PCR, while the TCRdb copy is restricted to in-frame clones and leaves out a portion. The sample lists 70,000 to 95,000 clones; around 76% were seen once. The sample was PBMCs. The receptors come from a man aged 25 to 45 in good health and CMV-seropositive.

This clone showed up just a few times. The chain links TRBV5-1 to TRBJ2-7; 10 nucleotides line up with TRBD1. CDR1 SGHRS and CDR2 YFSETQ come from the germline V gene. This CDR3 is built from 15 residues. V shed 4 bases, J shed 3 bases, and the junction held 7 bases outside the gene matches. The CDR3 region is CASSDGQGDYYEQYF. Here the CDR3 DNA reads TGCGCCAGCAGCGACGGACAGGGGGATTACTACGAGCAGTACTTC.

CDR3 coding DNA: TGTGCCAGCAGCTTCGTCGGGACAGGACTTAATGAGCAGTTCTTC. It is translated as CASSFVGTGLNEQFF. This chain uses TRBV7-6 with TRBJ2-1, with 8 bases identical to TRBD1. V was pared by 3 bases and J by 7 bases, with 8 bases of the junction left unmatched. The CDR3 extends over 15 amino acids. Looked up from germline, CDR1 is SGHVS and CDR2 is FNYEAQ.

There are a few counts of this clone. This chain links TRBV27 with TRBJ1-1; no clear D gene. This CDR3 is 11 amino acids long. Germline V gene data show CDR1 as MNHEY and CDR2 as SMNVEV (reference sequence). V lost 1 base to trimming and J lost 7 bases, with 4 bases between them. The CDR3 sequence is CASSLYGEAFF. CDR3 DNA: TGTGCCAGCAGTTTATACGGTGAAGCTTTCTTT.

The chain combines TRBV6-4 with TRBJ2-3; 7 nucleotides match TRBD2. Germline assignment: CDR1 MRHNA and CDR2 SNTAGT. The J segment lost 1 base and the V segment lost 4 bases, leaving 2 bases of the junction unmatched. There are 14 residues in the CDR3. This CDR3 reads CASSASGGTDTQYF. For the CDR3, the DNA is TGTGCCAGCAGTGCAAGCGGGGGCACAGATACGCAGTATTTT.

This clone was seen a handful of times. The J gene is TRBJ1-4, the V gene TRBV6-5; no clear D gene. Germline CDR1 and CDR2: MNHEY and SVGAGI. V was shortened by 0 bases and J by 5 bases, with 10 bases between the two germline ends. The CDR3 runs 15 residues. CDR3 sequence: CASSYSLPGNEKLFF. Written as DNA, the CDR3 is TGTGCCAGCAGTTACTCGCTGCCGGGAAATGAAAAACTGTTTTTT.

The chain joins TRBV10-3 to TRBJ2-7; possibly TRBD1 for D (6 bases). The CDR3 runs 13 residues. V was shortened by 7 bases and J by 0 bases, with 10 bases between the two germline ends. Germline CDR1 ENHRY, CDR2 SYGVKD. The CDR3 nucleotides are TGTGCCATCAAGAAGGACAGCTCCTACGAGCAGTACTTC. Protein: CAIKKDSSYEQYF.

The gene calls are TRBV14 and TRBJ2-1; 9 bases line up with TRBD1. The germline gives CDR1 SGHDN, CDR2 FVKESK. Trimming removed 4 bases from V and 7 bases from J; junction bases left unmatched: 8. This CDR3 has 15 amino acids. The CDR3 DNA is TGTGCCAGCAGCCGAGCGGGACAGGGCGTGAATGAGCAGTTCTTC. The encoded protein is CASSRAGQGVNEQFF. Based on the CDR3 plus reference TRBV14 and TRBJ2-1, the full variable domain is EAGVTQFPSHSVIEKGQTVTLRCDPISGHDNLYWYRRVMGKEIKFLLHFVKESKQDESGMPNNRFLAERTGGTYSTLKVQPAELEDSGVYFCASSRAGQGVNEQFFGPGTRLTVL.

Worth noting for this clone: Other DNA sequences in the same sample also yield this CDR3. The V call is TRBV30, the J call TRBJ2-7, with TRBD2 as a possible D gene (6 bases). The CDR3 extends over 15 amino acids. CDR1 is GTSNPN and CDR2 is SVGIG in the germline V gene (reference sequence). The ends were cut back, 3 bases at V and 9 bases at J, with 24 bases in the middle. This CDR3 reads CAWRETNRRGGRQYF. In DNA form, the CDR3 reads TGTGCCTGGAGGGAAACCAACCGGAGGGGTGGGCGGCAGTACTTC.

This clone was found a few times. The chain employs TRBV6-1 and TRBJ2-7; a weak D match, TRBD2 (5 bases). The V end lost 2 bases, the J end lost 0 bases, and 11 bases lay between the germline ends. The germline CDR1 and CDR2 sequences are MNHNS and SASEGT. The CDR3 is made up of 15 amino acids. In nucleotides, the CDR3 is TGTGCCAGCAGTGAATCCCGGACTCCCTCCTACGAGCAGTACTTC. Its translation is CASSESRTPSYEQYF.

In its sample, this clone was seen once. The chain uses TRBV5-6 and TRBJ2-3; 15 bases match TRBD2. Trimming cost V 2 bases and J 2 bases; bases outside gene matches: 9. Germline V CDR1 and CDR2: SGHDT, YYEEEE. The CDR3 has 19 residues. CDR3 nucleotides: TGTGCCAGCAGCTTCGCGACGGGACTAGCGGGGGGTCTCACAGATACGCAGTATTTT. This sequence encodes CASSFATGLAGGLTDTQYF.

This clone was detected only once. This chain connects TRBV7-3 to TRBJ2-3; the match to TRBD1 covers 11 bases. The V gene end was trimmed by 2 bases and the J gene end by 6 bases; junction bases not matched to a gene: 16. This CDR3 is 19 amino acids long. Germline V CDR1 and CDR2: SGHTA, FQGTGA. For the CDR3, the DNA is TGTGCCAGCAGCTTACCGCTTGTGGGGGGCCGGGACAGGGGGGATACGCAGTATTTT. This encodes CASSLPLVGGRDRGDTQYF.

The chain recombines TRBV11-2 with TRBJ2-7, with 8 bases fitting TRBD1. V trimming: 2 bases; J trimming: 1 base; junction bases outside the gene matches: 1. CDR1 and CDR2 (germline): SGHAT, FQNNGV. CDR3 length: 14 amino acids. In DNA form, the CDR3 reads TGTGCCAGCAGCTTAAACAGGGGGTCCTACGAGCAGTACTTC. Translated, it gives CASSLNRGSYEQYF. Full variable domain (outside the CDR3, taken from reference TRBV11-2 and TRBJ2-7): EAGVAQSPRYKIIEKRQSVAFWCNPISGHATLYWYQQILGQGPKLLIQFQNNGVVDDSQLPKDRFSAERLKGVDSTLKIQPAKLEDSAVYLCASSLNRGSYEQYFGPGTRLTVT.

J is TRBJ2-3 and V is TRBV9; 8 bases match TRBD1. Germline V lookup: CDR1 SGDLS, CDR2 YYNGEE. The CDR3 covers 15 residues. Losses at the gene ends were 3 bases for V and 5 bases for J; bases not matched to a gene: 8. This CDR3 is CASSDLDRVEDTQYF. The CDR3 region has the DNA TGTGCCAGCAGCGACCTGGACAGGGTGGAAGATACGCAGTATTTT.

With regard to this clone: The junction shows a germline mismatch at one end, possibly a read error. The chain combines TRBV5-4 with TRBJ2-1; the D gene is possibly TRBD1 (6 bases). Germline V gene sequence: CDR1 SGHNT, CDR2 YYREEE (reference sequence). The CDR3 is 13 residues long. CDR3 nucleotides: TGTGCCAGCAGCTTAACAGGGTACAGTGAGCAGTTCTTC. Residues: CASSLTGYSEQFF.

The V call is TRBV28, the J call TRBJ2-7; TRBD1 matches at 9 bases. V lost 5 bases to trimming and J lost 0 bases; unmatched junction nucleotides: 5. Germline assignment: CDR1 MDHEN and CDR2 SYDVKM. The CDR3 spans 15 residues. The CDR3 here is CASSGQGIASYEQYF. CDR3 sequence (DNA): TGTGCCAGCAGTGGACAGGGGATTGCCTCCTACGAGCAGTACTTC. The entire variable domain, with the rest obtained from reference TRBV28 and TRBJ2-7, is as follows: DVKVTQSSRYLVKRTGEKVFLECVQDMDHENMFWYRQDPGLGLRLIYFSYDVKMKEKGDIPEGYSVSREKKERFSLILESASTNQTSMYLCASSGQGIASYEQYFGPGTRLTVT.

The J gene is TRBJ2-3, the V gene TRBV7-9; TRBD1 matches at 12 bases. Germline trimming cut 4 bases from V and 8 bases from J; bases unmatched to any gene: 10. The CDR3 extends over 16 amino acids. Looked up from germline, CDR1 is SEHNR and CDR2 is FQNEAQ (reference sequence). CDR3 sequence (DNA): TGTGCCAGCAGCTACGCCGGGACAGGGGGCTTTGGTACGCAGTATTTT. Its protein product is CASSYAGTGGFGTQYF.

The rearrangement joins TRBV6-4 to TRBJ1-1; D perhaps matches TRBD1 (5 bases). Germline V lookup: CDR1 MRHNA, CDR2 SNTAGT. V lost 7 bases and J 1 base, leaving 13 bases between the germline ends. CDR3 size: 14 residues. The CDR3 reads CASKSGHTNTEAFF. For the CDR3, the DNA is TGTGCCAGCAAGTCCGGACATACGAACACTGAAGCTTTCTTT.

V is TRBV11-2 and J is TRBJ1-1; TRBD1 matches at 8 bases. V shed 4 bases, J shed 5 bases, and the junction held 9 bases outside the gene matches. The CDR3 is made up of 15 amino acids. Germline CDR1 SGHAT, CDR2 FQNNGV. CDR3 bases: TGTGCCAGCAGCTCACTCAGGGGGCTGGGGACTGAAGCTTTCTTT. Protein sequence: CASSSLRGLGTEAFF.

V usage is TRBV6-6 and J usage is TRBJ1-6, with no clear D. The V end was cut by 0 bases, the J end by 8 bases, with 11 bases between. The germline CDR1 and CDR2 sequences are MNHNY and SVGAGI (reference sequence). The CDR3 spans 15 residues. CDR3 protein: CASSYSSRIYSPLHF. CDR3 in DNA: TGTGCCAGCAGTTACTCGTCCAGGATCTATTCACCCCTCCACTTT.

A few counts support this clone. This sequence joins TRBV2 and TRBJ1-1; D not resolved. The CDR3 runs 14 residues. The V end was cut by 3 bases, the J end by 5 bases, with 13 bases between. CDR1 and CDR2 from the germline V gene are SNHLY and FYNNEI. The CDR3: CASSDFAGQTEAFF. CDR3 in DNA: TGTGCCAGCAGTGATTTCGCTGGGCAGACTGAAGCTTTCTTT.

About this clone: The identical CDR3 is also encoded by other nucleotide sequences in the sample. Here the CDR3 DNA reads TGTGCCAGCAGTAAAGCGGGACAGGGGAGTTCACCCCTCCACTTT. Amino acid sequence: CASSKAGQGSSPLHF. The genes are TRBV6-6 and TRBJ1-6; TRBD1 matches 10 bases. The J segment lost 9 bases and the V segment lost 5 bases, leaving 7 bases of the junction unmatched. The germline V gene encodes CDR1 MNHNY and CDR2 SVGAGI (reference sequence). CDR3 length: 15 amino acids.

This clone has just one count. The rearrangement joins TRBV5-1 to TRBJ1-3, with no clear D. Germline assignment: CDR1 SGHRS and CDR2 YFSETQ. Trimming took off 0 bases at V and 1 base at J, with 11 bases between the two ends. The CDR3 is 16 residues long. The CDR3 DNA sequence: TGCGCCAGCAGCTTGGGGGCGAGTTTTTCTGGAAACACCATATATTTT. Residues: CASSLGASFSGNTIYF.

Only one count was recorded for this clone. The V gene is TRBV7-3, the J gene TRBJ2-3; D call uncertain. Per germline, CDR1 SGHTA and CDR2 FQGTGA. V gave up 3 bases and J gave up 4 bases, with 8 bases separating them. The CDR3 is 13 residues long. The CDR3 protein is CASSFPGADTQYF. The CDR3 DNA reads TGTGCCAGCAGCTTTCCAGGCGCAGATACGCAGTATTTT.

The chain employs TRBV25-1 and TRBJ1-3; D remains ambiguous. CDR1 and CDR2 from the germline V gene are MGHDK and SYGVNS. V was trimmed by 5 bases and J by 0 bases, leaving 2 bases between them. This CDR3 region has 12 residues. CDR3: CASSLSGNTIYF. CDR3 in DNA: TGTGCCAGCAGTCTCTCTGGAAACACCATATATTTT.

The rearrangement links TRBV14 to TRBJ2-3, with a weak D call TRBD1 (6 bases). The CDR3 is made up of 15 amino acids. CDR1 and CDR2 (germline): SGHDN, FVKESK. Trimming stripped 1 base from V and 3 bases from J, with 11 bases between. The CDR3 sequence is CASSQVAQGTDTQYF. The CDR3 DNA sequence: TGTGCCAGCAGCCAAGTGGCCCAGGGGACAGATACGCAGTATTTT.

The CDR3 nucleotides are TGTGCCAGTAGTAGCGGGGGGGCCGGGGAGACCCAGTACTTC. Its translation: CASSSGGAGETQYF. The rearrangement links TRBV19 to TRBJ2-5, with 9 bases aligning to TRBD2. CDR3 length: 14 amino acids. Trimming took 4 bases from V and 5 from J; bases not matched to a gene: 5. Per the germline V gene, CDR1 is LNHDA and CDR2 is SQIVND (reference sequence).